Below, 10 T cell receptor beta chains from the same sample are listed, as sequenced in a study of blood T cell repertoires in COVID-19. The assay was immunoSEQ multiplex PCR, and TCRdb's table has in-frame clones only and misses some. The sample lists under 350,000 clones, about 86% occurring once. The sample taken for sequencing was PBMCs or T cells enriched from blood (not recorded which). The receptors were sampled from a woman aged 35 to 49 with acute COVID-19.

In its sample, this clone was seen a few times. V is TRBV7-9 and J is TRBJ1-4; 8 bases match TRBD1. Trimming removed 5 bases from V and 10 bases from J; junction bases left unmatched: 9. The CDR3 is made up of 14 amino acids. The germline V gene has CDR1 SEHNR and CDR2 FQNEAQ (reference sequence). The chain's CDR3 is CASSPDRAVSKLFF. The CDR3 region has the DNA TGTGCCAGCAGCCCGGACAGGGCTGTTTCAAAACTGTTTTTT.

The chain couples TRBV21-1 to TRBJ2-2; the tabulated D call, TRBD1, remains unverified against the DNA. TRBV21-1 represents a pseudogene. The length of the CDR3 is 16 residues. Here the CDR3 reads CASSKASSGGTGELFF. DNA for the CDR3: TGTGCCAGCAGCAAAGCTTCGTCAGGGGGGACCGGGGAGCTGTTTTTT.

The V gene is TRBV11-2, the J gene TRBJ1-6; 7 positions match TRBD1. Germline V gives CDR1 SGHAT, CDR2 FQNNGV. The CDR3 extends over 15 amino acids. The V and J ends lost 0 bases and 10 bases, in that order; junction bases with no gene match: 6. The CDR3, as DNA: TGTGCCAGCAGCTTAGATTCGGGAGGGGGCTCACCCCTCCACTTT. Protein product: CASSLDSGGGSPLHF.

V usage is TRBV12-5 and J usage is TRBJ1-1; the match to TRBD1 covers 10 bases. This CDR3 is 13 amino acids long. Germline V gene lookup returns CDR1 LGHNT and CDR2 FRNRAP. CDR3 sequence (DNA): TGTGCCTCCCCGGACAGGGGGGGCACTGAAGCTTTCTTT. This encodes CASPDRGGTEAFF.

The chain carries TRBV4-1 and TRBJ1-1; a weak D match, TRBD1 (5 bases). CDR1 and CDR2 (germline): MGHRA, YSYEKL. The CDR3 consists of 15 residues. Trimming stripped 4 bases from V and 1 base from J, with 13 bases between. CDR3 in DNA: TGCGCCAGCAGCCCACCCGGACACCCGAACACTGAAGCTTTCTTT. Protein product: CASSPPGHPNTEAFF.

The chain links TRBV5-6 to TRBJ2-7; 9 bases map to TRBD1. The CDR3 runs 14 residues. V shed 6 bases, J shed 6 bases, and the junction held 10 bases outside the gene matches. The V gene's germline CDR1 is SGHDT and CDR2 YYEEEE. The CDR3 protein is CASILRDRVSEQYF. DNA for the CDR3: TGTGCCAGCATCCTCCGGGACAGGGTTTCCGAGCAGTACTTC. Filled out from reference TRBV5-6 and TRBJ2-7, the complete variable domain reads DAGVTQSPTHLIKTRGQQVTLRCSPKSGHDTVSWYQQALGQGPQFIFQYYEEEERQRGNFPDRFSGHQFPNYSSELNVNALLLGDSALYLCASILRDRVSEQYFGPGTRLTVT.

CDR3 nucleotide sequence: TGTGCCAGCAGACCATTGGGGGGAGACTATGGCTACACCTTC. Its translation is CASRPLGGDYGYTF. V usage is TRBV14 and J usage is TRBJ1-2; TRBD1 might be the D (5 bases). This CDR3 contains 14 residues. Germline-derived CDR1 and CDR2 are SGHDN and FVKESK. Trimming shortened V by 6 bases and J by 3 bases, and 14 bases separated the two germline ends.

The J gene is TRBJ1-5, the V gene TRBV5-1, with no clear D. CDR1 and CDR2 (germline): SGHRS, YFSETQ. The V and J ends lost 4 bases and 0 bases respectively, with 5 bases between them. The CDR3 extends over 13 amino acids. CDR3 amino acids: CASSTYSNQPQHF. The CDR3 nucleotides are TGCGCCAGCAGCACCTATAGCAATCAGCCCCAGCATTTT.

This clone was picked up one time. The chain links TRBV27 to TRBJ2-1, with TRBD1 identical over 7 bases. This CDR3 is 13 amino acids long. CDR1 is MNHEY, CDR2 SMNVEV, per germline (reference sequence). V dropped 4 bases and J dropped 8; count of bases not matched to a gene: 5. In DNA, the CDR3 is TGTGCCAGCAGTTCCGAAGACAGGGATGAGCAGTTCTTC. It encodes CASSSEDRDEQFF.

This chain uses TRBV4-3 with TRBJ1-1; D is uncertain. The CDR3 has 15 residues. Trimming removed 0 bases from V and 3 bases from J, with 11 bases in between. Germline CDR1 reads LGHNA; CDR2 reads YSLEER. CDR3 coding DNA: TGCGCCAGCAGCCAAGATATGAGTAAGTACACTGAAGCTTTCTTT. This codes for CASSQDMSKYTEAFF.